Each of the 30 T cell receptor beta chains below was sequenced from the same sample in a study of shared clonotypes between healthy human individuals. As defined, naive CD8 cells were CD45RO-negative and positively selected for CCR7, with terminally differentiated effector memory CD45RA+ cells excluded. Generated by immunoSEQ multiplex PCR, the TCRdb table keeps only in-frame clones and is missing some. This sample has about 2.2 million clones; just under 95% occur once, and the top ten carry 1.5% to 2%. The specimen was naive CD8+ T cells from PBMCs. These TCRs come from a man aged 18 to 29 in good health. Some clones in this sample may be carry-over from other donors' samples.

The chain employs TRBV11-2 and TRBJ1-2; weak D call: TRBD1 (6 bases). The germline V gene has CDR1 SGHAT and CDR2 FQNNGV. V lost 1 base and J lost 0, with 9 bases in between. This CDR3 is 15 amino acids long. CDR3 sequence: CASSLGGGPNYGYTF. For the CDR3, the DNA is TGTGCCAGCAGCTTAGGAGGGGGGCCTAACTATGGCTACACCTTC.

The chain has TRBV15 and TRBJ2-7, with 13 bases fitting TRBD2. After removal of 0 bases from V and 7 bases from J, the junction contained 9 bases not matched to a gene. CDR3 size: 17 residues. The germline V gene encodes CDR1 LNHNV and CDR2 YYDKDF (reference sequence). The DNA for the CDR3 is TGTGCCACCAGCAGAGAAAGGACTAGCGGGAGCTCGGGGGAGCAGTACTTC. Translation gives CATSRERTSGSSGEQYF.

The V gene is TRBV29-1, the J gene TRBJ2-3; D unresolved. Trimming took 7 bases from V and 6 from J, leaving 17 bases between them. This CDR3 contains 13 residues. Per the germline V gene, CDR1 is SQVTM and CDR2 is ANQGSEA. The CDR3 nucleotides are TGCAGCGCTGGCCCCGCGCTACCCGATACGCAGTATTTT. Its translation: CSAGPALPDTQYF.

The rearrangement links TRBV7-9 to TRBJ1-1; a weak D match, TRBD1 (5 bases). The CDR3 runs to 13 residues. Between the trimmed V and J ends, which lost 1 base and 4 bases, there was a span of 7 bases. CDR1 is SEHNR and CDR2 is FQNEAQ in the germline V gene (reference sequence). CDR3 sequence (DNA): TGTGCCAGCAGCTTAGATCAGGGCACTGAAGCTTTCTTT. It translates to CASSLDQGTEAFF.

CDR3 DNA sequence: TGTGCCACCATTACCGGGACAGGGTTCCATGAGCAGTTCTTC. It codes for CATITGTGFHEQFF. The chain carries TRBV6-1 and TRBJ2-1; 9 bases agree with TRBD1. The germline V gene encodes CDR1 MNHNS and CDR2 SASEGT. The junction had 12 bases not matched to a gene; V was cut back by 10 bases and J by 8 bases. The CDR3 length is 14 residues.

The V and J genes are TRBV27 and TRBJ1-3; 11 bases are a match to TRBD1. The V and J ends lost 5 bases and 3 bases, in that order; junction bases with no gene match: 9. CDR1 is MNHEY, CDR2 SMNVEV, per germline (reference sequence). This CDR3 comprises 17 residues. The CDR3 nucleotides are TGTGCCAGCAGTGGGGCCGGGGACAGGGGGGGTGGAAACACCATATATTTT. As protein: CASSGAGDRGGGNTIYF.

The rearrangement uses TRBV27 and TRBJ2-7; TRBD2 aligns across 10 bases. Germline values: CDR1 MNHEY, CDR2 SMNVEV (reference sequence). The V segment lost 5 bases and the J segment 3 bases; nucleotides outside the gene matches: 10. The CDR3 covers 16 residues. The CDR3 loop is CASSPLLAGDYYEQYF. The CDR3 coding sequence is TGTGCCAGCAGTCCCCTCCTAGCGGGGGATTACTACGAGCAGTACTTC.

A single count supports this clone. A much bigger clone sits one base away, suggesting this may be a read error. Other nucleotide sequences from this sample produce the same CDR3. The rearrangement joins TRBV28 to TRBJ2-7, with D uncertain. Germline-derived CDR1 and CDR2 are MDHEN and SYDVKM. Trimming cost V 4 bases and J 2 bases, with 3 bases left between them. The CDR3 is made up of 11 amino acids. CDR3 nucleotide sequence: TGTGCCAGCAGTTCCACCTACGAGCAGTACTTC. As protein: CASSSTYEQYF.

The chain uses TRBV13 and TRBJ2-3; 9 nucleotides align to TRBD2. The trim removed 4 bases at V and 2 bases at J, leaving 7 bases unmatched. Germline CDR1 and CDR2: PRHDT and FYEKMQ (reference sequence). The CDR3 has 16 amino acids. As DNA, the CDR3 is TGTGCCAGCAGCTCCGTGACTAGCGGATACACAGATACGCAGTATTTT. Translated: CASSSVTSGYTDTQYF.

In the case of this clone: Other nucleotide sequences from this sample produce the same CDR3. The rearrangement links TRBV9 to TRBJ2-7, with D perhaps given as TRBD1 or TRBD2 (6 bases each). This CDR3 is 15 amino acids long. The germline V gene encodes CDR1 SGDLS and CDR2 YYNGEE. V dropped 3 bases and J dropped 0 bases, with 13 bases sitting between them. This CDR3 reads CASSATGTSSYEQYF. For the CDR3, the DNA is TGTGCCAGCAGCGCAACAGGGACTTCCTCCTACGAGCAGTACTTC.

CDR3 sequence (DNA): TGTGCCAGCAGCGTAGCCGGGACAGGGATCTATGGCTACACCTTC. It yields the protein CASSVAGTGIYGYTF. The gene calls are TRBV27 and TRBJ1-2, with TRBD1 matching over 9 bases. The V gene's germline CDR1 is MNHEY and CDR2 SMNVEV (reference sequence). J was trimmed by 4 bases and V by 6 bases; bases with no gene match: 9. This CDR3 has 15 residues.

This sequence joins TRBV28 and TRBJ2-1; TRBD2 aligns across 8 bases. The CDR3 has 17 amino acids. V was clipped by 6 bases and J by 5 bases; unmatched bases: 15. The germline CDR1 and CDR2 sequences are MDHEN and SYDVKM. The CDR3 DNA reads TGTGCCAGCAGACCAATCCTACTAGCGGCAGAAGACAATGAGCAGTTCTTC. It codes for CASRPILLAAEDNEQFF.

About this clone: Distinct nucleotide sequences in the sample also encode this CDR3. The genes are TRBV29-1 and TRBJ2-7; D is ambiguous. The germline V and J ends were trimmed by 4 bases and 4 bases, with 8 bases remaining between them. Germline values: CDR1 SQVTM, CDR2 ANQGSEA. This CDR3 is built from 11 residues. The CDR3 here is CSVVTSYEQYF. CDR3 in DNA: TGCAGCGTTGTGACCTCTTACGAGCAGTACTTC.

Concerning this clone: Different DNA sequences within this sample yield the same CDR3. The chain links TRBV18 to TRBJ2-5; D may be TRBD1 (5 bases). CDR1 is KGHSH and CDR2 is LQKENI in the germline V gene. Trimming pared 3 bases from V and 2 bases from J, leaving 7 bases between. The CDR3 sequence is 13 residues long. The CDR3 DNA is TGTGCCAGCTCACCCGACAGACAAGAGACCCAGTACTTC. This sequence encodes CASSPDRQETQYF.

With regard to this clone: Within the sample, other DNA sequences also encode this same CDR3. This chain uses TRBV7-9 with TRBJ2-3, with a weak D call TRBD2 (5 bases). This CDR3 is built from 14 residues. The germline V gene has CDR1 SEHNR and CDR2 FQNEAQ (reference sequence). V shed 5 bases and J shed 2 bases, with 11 bases lying between them. CDR3 DNA: TGTGCCAGCAGCCTCCAGCGGTCCACAGATACGCAGTATTTT. It yields the protein CASSLQRSTDTQYF.

This clone came up once. The rearrangement joins TRBV28 to TRBJ2-7; D remains ambiguous. The CDR3 spans 14 residues. Per germline, CDR1 MDHEN and CDR2 SYDVKM. The germline V and J ends were trimmed by 3 bases and 2 bases, with 11 bases remaining between them. The DNA of the CDR3 is TGTGCCAGCAGTTTTGGATACCTAACCTACGAGCAGTACTTC. Residues: CASSFGYLTYEQYF.

The genes are TRBV27 and TRBJ2-1; 9 positions match TRBD2. Looked up from germline, CDR1 is MNHEY and CDR2 is SMNVEV (reference sequence). The CDR3 loop spans 16 amino acids. V lost 0 bases to trimming and J lost 8 bases; unmatched junction nucleotides: 8. The DNA of the CDR3 is TGTGCCAGCAGTTTATCTCCAGCGGGAGGTTTCCATGAGCAGTTCTTC. Protein: CASSLSPAGGFHEQFF.

This clone was recorded only once. V and J are TRBV7-6 and TRBJ1-1; D remains unclear. The ends were cut back, 1 base at V and 1 base at J, with 7 bases in the middle. Germline CDR1 and CDR2: SGHVS and FNYEAQ. The CDR3 is made up of 14 amino acids. The CDR3 region is CASSLGGSNTEAFF. CDR3 bases: TGTGCCAGCAGCTTAGGAGGGTCGAACACTGAAGCTTTCTTT.

The V gene is TRBV13, the J gene TRBJ1-2, with TRBD1 identical over 11 bases. Germline trimming cut 2 bases from V and 5 bases from J; bases unmatched to any gene: 7. CDR3 length equals 16 residues. The germline gives CDR1 PRHDT, CDR2 FYEKMQ (reference sequence). The CDR3 protein is CASSLRTGGPGYGYTF. DNA of the CDR3: TGTGCCAGCAGCTTACGGACAGGGGGCCCAGGATATGGCTACACCTTC.

V and J are TRBV7-8 and TRBJ2-1; D not certain. The CDR3 loop spans 12 amino acids. Trimming shortened V by 2 bases and J by 10 bases, and 9 bases separated the two germline ends. Germline V gene lookup returns CDR1 SGHVS and CDR2 FQNEAQ. CDR3 residues: CASSLRDLEQFF. The CDR3 bases are TGTGCCAGCAGCTTAAGGGATCTGGAGCAGTTCTTC.

This chain connects TRBV5-6 to TRBJ2-7, with 7 bases aligning to TRBD1. V lost 4 bases to trimming and J lost 0 bases; unmatched junction nucleotides: 10. CDR1 and CDR2 (germline): SGHDT, YYEEEE. The CDR3 runs to 16 residues. The CDR3 region is CASSLQGGYSSYEQYF. For the CDR3, the DNA is TGTGCCAGCAGCCTACAAGGGGGCTATAGCTCCTACGAGCAGTACTTC.

The sample holds one count of this clone. The chain uses TRBV28 and TRBJ2-5; perhaps TRBD2 as D (5 bases). The V and J ends lost 6 bases and 0 bases respectively, with 11 bases between them. Germline CDR1 is MDHEN and CDR2 is SYDVKM. This CDR3 has 14 residues. The CDR3 nucleotides are TGTGCCAGCAGCTTAAGGGAGTACCAAGAGACCCAGTACTTC. This gives the protein CASSLREYQETQYF. The complete variable domain, with remaining parts taken from reference TRBV28 and TRBJ2-5, reads DVKVTQSSRYLVKRTGEKVFLECVQDMDHENMFWYRQDPGLGLRLIYFSYDVKMKEKGDIPEGYSVSREKKERFSLILESASTNQTSMYLCASSLREYQETQYFGPGTRLLVL.

CDR3 protein: CASSPTRGQNYGYTF. For the CDR3, the DNA is TGTGCCAGCAGCCCGACCAGGGGCCAGAACTATGGCTACACCTTC. V usage is TRBV11-2 and J usage is TRBJ1-2; tentatively, D is TRBD1 (6 bases). The ends were cut back, 5 bases at V and 2 bases at J, with 15 bases in the middle. The CDR3 consists of 15 residues. The germline V gene has CDR1 SGHAT and CDR2 FQNNGV.

The chain couples TRBV5-1 to TRBJ2-1, with D perhaps matching TRBD1 (6 bases). CDR3 length: 16 amino acids. Germline V gene sequence: CDR1 SGHRS, CDR2 YFSETQ. Trimming left V 1 base short and J 2 bases short, with 13 bases between. The CDR3 spells CASSLNRQAPYNEQFF. In DNA, the CDR3 is TGCGCCAGCAGCTTGAATCGACAGGCACCCTACAATGAGCAGTTCTTC.

This chain uses TRBV29-1 with TRBJ1-2; D ambiguous. V gave up 7 bases and J gave up 4 bases, with 13 bases separating them. CDR1 SQVTM and CDR2 ANQGSEA come from the germline V gene. The CDR3 covers 12 residues. The CDR3 protein is CSALQTFYGYTF. The DNA for the CDR3 is TGCAGCGCGCTCCAAACCTTCTATGGCTACACCTTC.

DNA for the CDR3: TGTGCCAGCGAGCAAATATGGGGTGAGCAGTTCTTC. It yields the protein CASEQIWGEQFF. The V gene is TRBV28, the J gene TRBJ2-1; D remains ambiguous. The CDR3 totals 12 residues. Germline values: CDR1 MDHEN, CDR2 SYDVKM. Between the trimmed V and J ends, which lost 8 bases and 9 bases, there was a span of 14 bases. Full variable domain (missing parts from reference TRBV28 and TRBJ2-1): DVKVTQSSRYLVKRTGEKVFLECVQDMDHENMFWYRQDPGLGLRLIYFSYDVKMKEKGDIPEGYSVSREKKERFSLILESASTNQTSMYLCASEQIWGEQFFGPGTRLTVL.

V usage is TRBV27 and J usage is TRBJ1-5; D call uncertain. Germline V gene lookup returns CDR1 MNHEY and CDR2 SMNVEV (reference sequence). This CDR3 is 14 amino acids long. V lost 3 bases and J 4 bases, leaving 10 bases between the germline ends. The CDR3 DNA follows: TGTGCCAGCAGTTTCATGGGTAGTAATCAGCCCCAGCATTTT. Protein: CASSFMGSNQPQHF.

The chain uses TRBV6-4 and TRBJ2-2, with 9 bases identical to TRBD1. V lost 6 bases and J lost 4; bases outside the gene matches: 6. Looked up from germline, CDR1 is MRHNA and CDR2 is SNTAGT. The CDR3 is made up of 15 amino acids. CDR3 loop: CASSITGGSTGELFF. The CDR3 DNA follows: TGTGCCAGCAGCATAACAGGGGGCAGCACCGGGGAGCTGTTTTTT.

With respect to this clone: The same CDR3 arises from other DNA sequences in this sample as well. V is TRBV9 and J is TRBJ2-1; D gene unclear. CDR3 length: 13 residues. The germline CDR1 and CDR2 sequences are SGDLS and YYNGEE. Trimming took 3 bases from V and 4 from J, leaving 8 bases between them. CDR3 DNA: TGTGCCAGCAGCGCTCCCTTGTACAATGAGCAGTTCTTC. Amino acids: CASSAPLYNEQFF.

V is TRBV4-1 and J is TRBJ2-7; 11 bases agree with TRBD1. The V gene's germline CDR1 is MGHRA and CDR2 YSYEKL. The CDR3 consists of 15 residues. With V trimmed by 5 bases and J by 5 bases, 8 bases remained unmatched. The DNA of the CDR3 is TGCGCCAGCAGCGGGACAGGGGGGCTAGGGAACGAGCAGTACTTC. Translation gives CASSGTGGLGNEQYF.